This TCR beta chain was profiled in a study of graft-versus-host responses after intestinal transplantation. Study-level information: The recipients all started with anti-thymocyte globulin induction and then took tacrolimus and steroids for two to four years.

Worth noting for this clone: Its specificity is not known.

Using immunoSEQ multiplex PCR, the repertoire was profiled, and TCRdb retains in-frame clones only, with some absent. The sample shows some 69,000 clones, roughly 92% of them seen only once. Germline V lookup: CDR1 SGHRS, CDR2 YFSETQ. V lost 4 bases to trimming and J lost 7 bases; unmatched junction nucleotides: 10. The CDR3 is made up of 14 amino acids. Findings and caveats of the study: Individuals carrying graft-donor T cell macrochimerism showed high graft-versus-host to host-versus-graft clonal ratios in allografts. Early post-transplant declines in HvG were associated with peak levels of circulating GvH clones.

The sample in question was bone marrow, obtained approximately 740 days after intestinal transplantation. The source is a human patient who received an intestinal transplant, so some T cells may come from the graft donor. The chain recombines TRBV5-1 with TRBJ1-1; 7 bases line up with TRBD1. The CDR3 sequence is CASSGADRADEAFF. As DNA, the CDR3 is TGCGCCAGCAGCGGAGCCGACAGGGCGGATGAAGCTTTCTTT.